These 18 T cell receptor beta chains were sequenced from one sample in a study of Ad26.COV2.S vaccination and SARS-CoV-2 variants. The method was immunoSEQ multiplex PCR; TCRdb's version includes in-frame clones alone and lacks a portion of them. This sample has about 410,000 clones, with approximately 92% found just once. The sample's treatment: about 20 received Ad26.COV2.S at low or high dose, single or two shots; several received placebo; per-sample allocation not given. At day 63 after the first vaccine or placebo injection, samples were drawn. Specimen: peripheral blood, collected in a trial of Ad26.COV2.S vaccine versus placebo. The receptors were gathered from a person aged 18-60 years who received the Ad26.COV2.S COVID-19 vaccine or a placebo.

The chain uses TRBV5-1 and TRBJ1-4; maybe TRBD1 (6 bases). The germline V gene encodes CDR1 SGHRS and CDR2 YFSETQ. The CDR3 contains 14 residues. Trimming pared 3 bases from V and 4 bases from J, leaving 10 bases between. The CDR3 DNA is TGCGCCAGCAGCTCCTCAGGGGATAATGAAAAACTGTTTTTT. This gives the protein CASSSSGDNEKLFF.

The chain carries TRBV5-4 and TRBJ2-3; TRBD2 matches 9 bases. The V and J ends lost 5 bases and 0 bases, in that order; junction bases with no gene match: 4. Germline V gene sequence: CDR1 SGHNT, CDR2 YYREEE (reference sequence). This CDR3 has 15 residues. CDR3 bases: TGTGCCAGCAGTTTGACTAGCGGAAGCACAGATACGCAGTATTTT. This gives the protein CASSLTSGSTDTQYF.

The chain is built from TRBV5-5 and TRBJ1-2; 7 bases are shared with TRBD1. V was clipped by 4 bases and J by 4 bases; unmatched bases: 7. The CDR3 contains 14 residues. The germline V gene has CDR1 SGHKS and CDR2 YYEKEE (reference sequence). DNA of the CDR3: TGTGCCAGCAGCCTGAACACAGGGGCCTATGGCTACACCTTC. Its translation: CASSLNTGAYGYTF.

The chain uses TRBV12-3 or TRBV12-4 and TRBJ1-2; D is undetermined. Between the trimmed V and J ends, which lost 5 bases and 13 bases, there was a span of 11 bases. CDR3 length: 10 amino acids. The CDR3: CASSLALSTF. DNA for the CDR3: TGTGCCAGCAGTCTCGCCTTGAGCACCTTC.

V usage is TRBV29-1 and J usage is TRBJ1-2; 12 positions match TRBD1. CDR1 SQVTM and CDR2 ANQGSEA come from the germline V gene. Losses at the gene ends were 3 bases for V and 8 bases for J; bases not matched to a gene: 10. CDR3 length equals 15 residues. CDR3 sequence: CSVDVAGQGALGYTF. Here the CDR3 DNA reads TGCAGCGTTGATGTTGCGGGACAGGGGGCGTTGGGCTACACCTTC. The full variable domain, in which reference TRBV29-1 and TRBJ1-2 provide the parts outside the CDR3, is SAVISQKPSRDICQRGTSLTIQCQVDSQVTMMFWYRQQPGQSLTLIATANQGSEATYESGFVIDKFPISRPNLTFSTLTVSNMSPEDSSIYLCSVDVAGQGALGYTFGSGTRLTVV.

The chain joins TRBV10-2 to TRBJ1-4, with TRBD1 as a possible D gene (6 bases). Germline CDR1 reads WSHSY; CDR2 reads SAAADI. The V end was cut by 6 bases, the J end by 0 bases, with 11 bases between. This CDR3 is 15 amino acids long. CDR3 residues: CASRDRFATNEKLFF. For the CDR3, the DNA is TGCGCCAGCAGAGACAGGTTTGCAACTAATGAAAAACTGTTTTTT.

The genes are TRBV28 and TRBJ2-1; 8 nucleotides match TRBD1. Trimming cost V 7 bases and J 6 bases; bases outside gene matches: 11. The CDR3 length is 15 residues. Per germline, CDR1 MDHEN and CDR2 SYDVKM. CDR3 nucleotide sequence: TGTGCCAGCACGGGGACAGGTTCCTTTTCCAATGAGCAGTTCTTC. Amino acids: CASTGTGSFSNEQFF.

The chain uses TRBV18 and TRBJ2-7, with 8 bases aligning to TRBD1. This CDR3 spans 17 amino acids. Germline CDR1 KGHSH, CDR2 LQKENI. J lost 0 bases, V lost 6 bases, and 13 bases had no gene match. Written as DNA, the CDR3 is TGTGCCAGCTCTCCTAACACCGGGACAGGCTTCTCCTACGAGCAGTACTTC. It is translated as CASSPNTGTGFSYEQYF.

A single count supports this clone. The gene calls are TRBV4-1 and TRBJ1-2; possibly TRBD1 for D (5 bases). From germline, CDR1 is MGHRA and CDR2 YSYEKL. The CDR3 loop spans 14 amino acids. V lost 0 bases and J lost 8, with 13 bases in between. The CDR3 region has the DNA TGCGCCAGCAGCCAAGATAGGGCCTGGGACGGCTACACCTTC. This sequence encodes CASSQDRAWDGYTF.

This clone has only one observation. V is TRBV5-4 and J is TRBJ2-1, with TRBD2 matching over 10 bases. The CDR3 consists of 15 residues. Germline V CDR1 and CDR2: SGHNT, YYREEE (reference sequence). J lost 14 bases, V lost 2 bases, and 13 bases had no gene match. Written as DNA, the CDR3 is TGTGCCAGCAGCTTAAGAGCGGGGGGGCTGCCCGATGAGTTCTTC. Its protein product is CASSLRAGGLPDEFF.

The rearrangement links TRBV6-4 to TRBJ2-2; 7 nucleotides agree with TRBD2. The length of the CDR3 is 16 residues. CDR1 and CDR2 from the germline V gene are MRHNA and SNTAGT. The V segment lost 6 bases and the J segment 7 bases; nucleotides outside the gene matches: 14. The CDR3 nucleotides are TGTGCCAGCAGCAGCGGGGTCGAACTTACAAACGGGGAGCTGTTTTTT. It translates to CASSSGVELTNGELFF.

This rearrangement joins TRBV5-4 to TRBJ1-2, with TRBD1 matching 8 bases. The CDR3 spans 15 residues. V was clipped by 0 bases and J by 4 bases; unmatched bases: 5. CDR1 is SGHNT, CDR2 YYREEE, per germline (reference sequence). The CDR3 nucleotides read TGTGCCAGCAGCTTGGGACAGGGGATTATCTATGGCTACACCTTC. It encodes CASSLGQGIIYGYTF.

CDR3 DNA: TGCGCCAGCAGTGACAGACAGAACTATGGCTACACCTTC. Translating it yields CASSDRQNYGYTF. This chain joins TRBV10-1 and TRBJ1-2; the D gene is possibly TRBD1 (5 bases). The CDR3 runs to 13 residues. V lost 3 bases to trimming and J lost 2 bases, with 7 bases between them. CDR1 is WNHNN, CDR2 SYGVQD, per germline (reference sequence).

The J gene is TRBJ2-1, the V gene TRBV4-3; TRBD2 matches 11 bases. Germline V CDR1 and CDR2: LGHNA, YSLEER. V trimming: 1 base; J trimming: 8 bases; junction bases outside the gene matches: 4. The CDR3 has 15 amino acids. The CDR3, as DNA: TGCGCCAGCAGCCAAGCCTTTAGCGGGGGGGATGAGCAGTTCTTC. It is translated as CASSQAFSGGDEQFF.

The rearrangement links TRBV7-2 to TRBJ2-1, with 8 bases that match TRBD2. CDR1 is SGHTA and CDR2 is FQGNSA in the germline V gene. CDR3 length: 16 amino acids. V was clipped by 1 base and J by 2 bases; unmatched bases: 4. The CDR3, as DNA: TGTGCCAGCAGCTTAGGGTGGCGGGGGGCCTACAATGAGCAGTTCTTC. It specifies CASSLGWRGAYNEQFF. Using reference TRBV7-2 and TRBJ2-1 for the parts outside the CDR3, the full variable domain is GAGVSQSPSNKVTEKGKDVELRCDPISGHTALYWYRQSLGQGLEFLIYFQGNSAPDKSGLPSDRFSAERTGGSVSTLTIQRTQQEDSAVYLCASSLGWRGAYNEQFFGPGTRLTVL.

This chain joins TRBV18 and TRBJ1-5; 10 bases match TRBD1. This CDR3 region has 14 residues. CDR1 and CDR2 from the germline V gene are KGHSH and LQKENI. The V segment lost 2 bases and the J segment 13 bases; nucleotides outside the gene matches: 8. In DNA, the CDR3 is TGTGCCAGCTCACCATCCGGACAGGGGGGCTTACAGCATTTT. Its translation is CASSPSGQGGLQHF.

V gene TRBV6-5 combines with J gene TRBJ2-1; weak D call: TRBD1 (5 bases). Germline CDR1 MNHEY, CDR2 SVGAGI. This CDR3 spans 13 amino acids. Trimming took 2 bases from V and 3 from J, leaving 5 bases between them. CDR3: CASSYDSYNEQFF. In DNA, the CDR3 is TGTGCCAGCAGTTACGACAGCTACAATGAGCAGTTCTTC.

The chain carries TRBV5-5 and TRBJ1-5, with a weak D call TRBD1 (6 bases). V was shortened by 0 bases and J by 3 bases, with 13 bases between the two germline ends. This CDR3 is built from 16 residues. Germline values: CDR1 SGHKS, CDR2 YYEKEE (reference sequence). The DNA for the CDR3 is TGTGCCAGCAGCTTGGGCTATAGACAGGACAATCAGCCCCAGCATTTT. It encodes CASSLGYRQDNQPQHF.